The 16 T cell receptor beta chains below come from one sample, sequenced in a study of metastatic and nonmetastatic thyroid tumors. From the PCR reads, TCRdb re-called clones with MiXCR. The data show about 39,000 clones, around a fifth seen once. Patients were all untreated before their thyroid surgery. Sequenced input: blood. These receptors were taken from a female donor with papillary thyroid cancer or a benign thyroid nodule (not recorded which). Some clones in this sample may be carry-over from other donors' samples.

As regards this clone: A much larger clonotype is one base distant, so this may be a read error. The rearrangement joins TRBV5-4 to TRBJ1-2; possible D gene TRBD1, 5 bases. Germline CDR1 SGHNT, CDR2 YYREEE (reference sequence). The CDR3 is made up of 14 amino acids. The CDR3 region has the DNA TGTGCCAGCATCTTGAGTGGGGCTGGCTATGGCTACACCTTC. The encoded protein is CASILSGAGYGYTF.

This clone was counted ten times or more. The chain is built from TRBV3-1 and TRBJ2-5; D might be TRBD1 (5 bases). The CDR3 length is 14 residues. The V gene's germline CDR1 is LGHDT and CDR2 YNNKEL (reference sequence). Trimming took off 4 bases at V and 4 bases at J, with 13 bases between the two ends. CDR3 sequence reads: CASSLTQAGETQYF. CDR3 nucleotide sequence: TGTGCCAGCAGCCTTACACAGGCAGGAGAGACCCAGTACTTC.

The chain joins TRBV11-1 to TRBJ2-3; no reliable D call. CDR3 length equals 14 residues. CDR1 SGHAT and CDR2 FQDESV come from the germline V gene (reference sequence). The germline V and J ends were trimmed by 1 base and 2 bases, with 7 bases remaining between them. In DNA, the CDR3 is TGTGCCAGCAGCTTAGGAGCGCCCACAGATACGCAGTATTTT. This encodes CASSLGAPTDTQYF.

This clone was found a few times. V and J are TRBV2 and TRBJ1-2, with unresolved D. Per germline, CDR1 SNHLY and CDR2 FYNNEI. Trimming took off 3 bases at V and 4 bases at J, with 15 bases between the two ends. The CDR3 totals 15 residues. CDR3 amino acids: CASSEGIRGGYGYTF. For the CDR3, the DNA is TGTGCCAGCAGTGAGGGGATCCGCGGCGGCTATGGCTACACCTTC.

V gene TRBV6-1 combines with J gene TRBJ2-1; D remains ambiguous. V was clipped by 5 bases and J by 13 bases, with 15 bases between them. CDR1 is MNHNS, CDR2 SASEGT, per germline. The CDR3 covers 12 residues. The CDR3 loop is CASSHGQIAQFF. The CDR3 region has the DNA TGTGCCAGCAGTCACGGCCAGATAGCTCAGTTCTTC.

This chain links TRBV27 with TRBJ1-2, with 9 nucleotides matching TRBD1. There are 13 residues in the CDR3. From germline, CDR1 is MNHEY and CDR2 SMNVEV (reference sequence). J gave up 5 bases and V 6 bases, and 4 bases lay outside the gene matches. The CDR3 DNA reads TGTGCCAGCAGACCCGGGACAGGGTATGGCTACACCTTC. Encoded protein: CASRPGTGYGYTF.

The DNA for the CDR3 is TGTGCCAGCAGCCGGTATAGGAATTCACCCCTCCACTTT. Translated: CASSRYRNSPLHF. The rearrangement uses TRBV11-2 and TRBJ1-6; D unclear. Deletions cut 5 bases from V and 7 bases from J, with 9 bases between. The CDR3 has 13 residues. Germline CDR1 and CDR2: SGHAT and FQNNGV.

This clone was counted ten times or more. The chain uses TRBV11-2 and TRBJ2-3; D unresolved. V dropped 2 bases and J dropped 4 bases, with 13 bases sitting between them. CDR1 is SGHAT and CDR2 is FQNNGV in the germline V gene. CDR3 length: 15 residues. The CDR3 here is CASSLMLQAADTQYF. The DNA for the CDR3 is TGTGCCAGCAGCTTAATGCTTCAGGCAGCAGATACGCAGTATTTT.

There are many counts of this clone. The CDR3 DNA reads TGTGCCAGCAGCTTAGATCCGCATAATTCACCCCTCCACTTT. Its translation is CASSLDPHNSPLHF. This chain uses TRBV11-2 with TRBJ1-6; D uncertain. This CDR3 comprises 14 residues. Trimming removed 0 bases at V and 5 bases at J, with 5 bases between. The germline gives CDR1 SGHAT, CDR2 FQNNGV. Full variable domain (outside the CDR3, taken from reference TRBV11-2 and TRBJ1-6): EAGVAQSPRYKIIEKRQSVAFWCNPISGHATLYWYQQILGQGPKLLIQFQNNGVVDDSQLPKDRFSAERLKGVDSTLKIQPAKLEDSAVYLCASSLDPHNSPLHFGNGTRLTVT.

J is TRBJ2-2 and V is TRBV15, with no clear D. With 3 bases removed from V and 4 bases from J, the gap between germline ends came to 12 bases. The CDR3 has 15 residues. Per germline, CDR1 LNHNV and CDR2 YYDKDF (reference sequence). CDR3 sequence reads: CATSRDYISTGELFF. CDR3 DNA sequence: TGTGCCACCAGCAGGGATTACATCTCCACCGGGGAGCTGTTTTTT.

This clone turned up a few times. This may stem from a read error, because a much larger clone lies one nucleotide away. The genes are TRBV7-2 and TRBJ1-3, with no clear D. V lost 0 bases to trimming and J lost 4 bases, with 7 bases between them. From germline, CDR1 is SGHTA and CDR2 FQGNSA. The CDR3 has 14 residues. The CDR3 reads CASSLATVGNTIYF. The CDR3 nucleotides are TGTGCCAGCAGCTTAGCCACCGTGGGAAACACCATATATTTT.

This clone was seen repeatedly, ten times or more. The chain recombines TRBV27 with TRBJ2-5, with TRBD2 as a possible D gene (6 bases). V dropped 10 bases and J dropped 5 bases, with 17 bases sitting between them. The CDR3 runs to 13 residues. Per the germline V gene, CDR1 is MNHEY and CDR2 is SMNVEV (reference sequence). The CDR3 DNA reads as TGTGCCACAACCGCGGGAATCGGGGAGACCCAGTACTTC. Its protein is CATTAGIGETQYF.

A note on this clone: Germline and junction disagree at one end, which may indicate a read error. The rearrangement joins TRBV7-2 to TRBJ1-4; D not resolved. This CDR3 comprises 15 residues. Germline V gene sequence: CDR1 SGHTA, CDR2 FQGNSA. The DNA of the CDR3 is TGTGCCAGCACTCTTTCGAGTTCAACTAATGAAAAACTGTTTTTC. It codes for CASTLSSSTNEKLFF.

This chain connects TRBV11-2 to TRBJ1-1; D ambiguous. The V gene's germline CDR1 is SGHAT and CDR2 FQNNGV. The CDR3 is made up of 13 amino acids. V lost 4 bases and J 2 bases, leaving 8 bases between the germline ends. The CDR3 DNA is TGTGCCAGCAGCTCGGACCCCAACACTGAAGCTTTCTTT. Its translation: CASSSDPNTEAFF.

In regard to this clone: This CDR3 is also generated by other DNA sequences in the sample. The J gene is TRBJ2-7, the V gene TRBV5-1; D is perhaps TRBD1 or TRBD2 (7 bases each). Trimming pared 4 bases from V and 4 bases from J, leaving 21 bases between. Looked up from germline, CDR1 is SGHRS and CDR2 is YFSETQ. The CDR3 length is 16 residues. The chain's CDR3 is CASSRREGGGLYEQYF. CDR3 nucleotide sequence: TGCGCCAGCAGCAGACGTGAGGGAGGGGGCCTATACGAGCAGTACTTC.

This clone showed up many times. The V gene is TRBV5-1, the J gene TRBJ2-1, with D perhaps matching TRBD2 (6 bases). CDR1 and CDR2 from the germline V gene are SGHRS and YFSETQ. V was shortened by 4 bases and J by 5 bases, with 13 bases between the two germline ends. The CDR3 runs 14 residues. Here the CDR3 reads CASSQMGGNNEQFF. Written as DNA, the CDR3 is TGCGCCAGCAGCCAAATGGGAGGTAACAATGAGCAGTTCTTC.